These 17 T cell receptor beta chains were all obtained from the same sample, sequenced in a study of OX40 agonist ivuxolimab in advanced cancers. Sequencing was performed with immunoSEQ multiplex PCR; in TCRdb, only in-frame clones are kept and a portion is missing. Counted here are 25,000 to 30,000 clones, 65% to 90% occurring once; the ten biggest clones make up about 15%. The specimen comprised CD4+ or CD8+ T cells sorted from blood, sampled in a trial of the OX40 agonist ivuxolimab. The receptors were gathered from an adult with an advanced solid tumor such as melanoma, head and neck, liver or kidney cancer.

By proportion, this clone is medium-sized. The V gene is TRBV5-1, the J gene TRBJ2-7; 12 nucleotides match TRBD2. The CDR3 is made up of 15 amino acids. Trimming took 4 bases from V and 5 from J; bases not matched to a gene: 7. CDR1 and CDR2 (germline): SGHRS, YFSETQ. For the CDR3, the DNA is TGCGCCAGCAGCCCCAGACTAGCGGGGGCCAACGAGCAGTACTTC. It encodes CASSPRLAGANEQYF.

The rearrangement uses TRBV29-1 and TRBJ2-1; a weak D match, TRBD2 (5 bases). Germline CDR1 reads SQVTM; CDR2 reads ANQGSEA. The CDR3 extends over 12 amino acids. Between the trimmed V and J ends, which lost 2 bases and 10 bases, there was a span of 12 bases. The CDR3 is CSVESAPGEQFF. The CDR3 region has the DNA TGCAGCGTTGAATCCGCACCGGGGGAGCAGTTCTTC.

Only a few counts were recorded for this clone. The V gene is TRBV28, the J gene TRBJ2-7; D is ambiguous. Germline V gene data show CDR1 as MDHEN and CDR2 as SYDVKM. The V and J ends lost 6 bases and 9 bases respectively, with 21 bases between them. The CDR3 consists of 14 residues. CDR3 amino acids: CASSPITELNPQYF. In nucleotides, the CDR3 is TGTGCCAGCAGCCCGATAACCGAACTGAATCCGCAGTACTTC. Using reference TRBV28 and TRBJ2-7 for the parts outside the CDR3, the full variable domain is DVKVTQSSRYLVKRTGEKVFLECVQDMDHENMFWYRQDPGLGLRLIYFSYDVKMKEKGDIPEGYSVSREKKERFSLILESASTNQTSMYLCASSPITELNPQYFGPGTRLTVT.

This clone qualifies as medium-sized. The V gene is TRBV2, the J gene TRBJ1-6; 7 bases align to TRBD1. The length of the CDR3 is 13 residues. Trimming at V came to 6 bases and at J to 10 bases, leaving 6 bases not matched to a gene. The germline gives CDR1 SNHLY, CDR2 FYNNEI. CDR3 DNA: TGTGCCAGCAGGACAGGGTCGGGATCACCCCTCCACTTT. This codes for CASRTGSGSPLHF.

V usage is TRBV10-2 and J usage is TRBJ2-3; no clear D. CDR1 WSHSY and CDR2 SAAADI come from the germline V gene. Trimming shortened V by 10 bases and J by 4 bases, and 9 bases separated the two germline ends. This CDR3 spans 11 amino acids. CDR3 sequence reads: CATSRADTQYF. The CDR3 bases are TGCGCCACCTCAAGGGCAGATACGCAGTATTTT.

The chain carries TRBV5-4 and TRBJ2-6; D unclear. Trimming cost V 3 bases and J 2 bases, with 9 bases left between them. Germline lookup yields CDR1 SGHNT and CDR2 YYREEE (reference sequence). The length of the CDR3 is 15 residues. The CDR3 DNA reads TGTGCCAGCAGCTCCCCGTACGCTGGGGCCAACGTCCTGACTTTC. It is translated as CASSSPYAGANVLTF.

The rearrangement links TRBV13 to TRBJ1-5; perhaps TRBD1 as D (5 bases). The V and J ends lost 1 base and 3 bases respectively, with 7 bases between them. The CDR3 is 14 residues long. Germline assignment: CDR1 PRHDT and CDR2 FYEKMQ (reference sequence). The CDR3 DNA reads as TGTGCCAGCAGCTTAGCAGGGACCAATCAGCCCCAGCATTTT. Its translation is CASSLAGTNQPQHF. The entire variable domain, with the rest obtained from reference TRBV13 and TRBJ1-5, is as follows: AAGVIQSPRHLIKEKRETATLKCYPIPRHDTVYWYQQGPGQDPQFLISFYEKMQSDKGSIPDRFSAQQFSDYHSELNMSSLELGDSALYFCASSLAGTNQPQHFGDGTRLSIL.

The chain carries TRBV6-5 and TRBJ2-7; D remains unclear. Germline CDR1 is MNHEY and CDR2 is SVGAGI. Trimming pared 0 bases from V and 1 base from J, leaving 7 bases between. The length of the CDR3 is 14 residues. The CDR3 loop is CASSYSGGSYEQYF. The CDR3 region has the DNA TGTGCCAGCAGTTACTCTGGCGGTTCCTACGAGCAGTACTTC.

The V call is TRBV25-1, the J call TRBJ1-6, with 10 nucleotides matching TRBD1. Germline V gene lookup returns CDR1 MGHDK and CDR2 SYGVNS. J was trimmed by 8 bases and V by 4 bases; bases with no gene match: 2. This CDR3 comprises 14 residues. This CDR3 is CASSAGQGDSPLHF. The DNA for the CDR3 is TGTGCCAGCAGTGCCGGACAGGGGGATTCACCCCTCCACTTT.

The J gene is TRBJ1-5, the V gene TRBV6-1, with 7 bases lining up with TRBD1. V trimming: 5 bases; J trimming: 0 bases; junction bases outside the gene matches: 4. Germline CDR1 and CDR2: MNHNS and SASEGT. The CDR3 covers 15 residues. Written as DNA, the CDR3 is TGTGCCAGCAGTTTAAGACAGGGTAGCAATCAGCCCCAGCATTTT. Translation: CASSLRQGSNQPQHF.

The chain couples TRBV6-5 to TRBJ2-7; 10 bases are a match to TRBD1. Germline-derived CDR1 and CDR2 are MNHEY and SVGAGI. The trim removed 6 bases at V and 6 bases at J, leaving 8 bases unmatched. This CDR3 is 14 amino acids long. This chain's CDR3 is CASSSGTGEGEQYF. The CDR3 DNA sequence: TGTGCCAGCAGCTCCGGGACAGGGGAGGGCGAGCAGTACTTC.

This chain's CDR3 is CATSGGQGNYGYTF. The CDR3 region has the DNA TGTGCCACCAGCGGGGGACAGGGCAACTATGGCTACACCTTC. This chain connects TRBV15 to TRBJ1-2; 9 bases are shared with TRBD1. The V gene end was trimmed by 5 bases and the J gene end by 2 bases; junction bases not matched to a gene: 3. The germline CDR1 and CDR2 sequences are LNHNV and YYDKDF (reference sequence). The CDR3 contains 14 residues.

The gene calls are TRBV13 and TRBJ2-1; 13 nucleotides match TRBD2. The CDR3 loop spans 15 amino acids. The J segment lost 10 bases and the V segment lost 0 bases, leaving 3 bases of the junction unmatched. Germline CDR1 reads PRHDT; CDR2 reads FYEKMQ (reference sequence). The CDR3 loop reads CASSLGLAGGKEQFF. The CDR3 bases are TGTGCCAGCAGCTTAGGACTAGCGGGAGGGAAGGAGCAGTTCTTC.

The chain links TRBV9 to TRBJ2-1, with 8 bases that match TRBD2. After removal of 4 bases from V and 8 bases from J, the junction contained 14 bases not matched to a gene. CDR1 is SGDLS, CDR2 YYNGEE, per germline. CDR3 length equals 16 residues. The CDR3 here is CASSLQSSGAGDEQFF. The CDR3 coding sequence is TGTGCCAGCAGCCTACAATCTAGCGGAGCGGGGGATGAGCAGTTCTTC.

The chain has TRBV5-1 and TRBJ2-1, with 7 bases that match TRBD2. CDR3 length equals 13 residues. V shed 4 bases and J 6 bases; nucleotides not matched to a gene: 4. Germline assignment: CDR1 SGHRS and CDR2 YFSETQ. For the CDR3, the DNA is TGCGCCAGCAGCGGGGGAGGGCCCAATGAGCAGTTCTTC. Residues: CASSGGGPNEQFF.

The V call is TRBV30, the J call TRBJ2-2; 8 positions match TRBD1. This CDR3 contains 13 residues. Germline V gives CDR1 GTSNPN, CDR2 SVGIG (reference sequence). V dropped 5 bases and J dropped 4; count of bases not matched to a gene: 3. The CDR3 spells CAWDRGATGELFF. As DNA, the CDR3 is TGTGCCTGGGACAGGGGAGCCACCGGGGAGCTGTTTTTT.

The table lists this clone with a count of one. The chain recombines TRBV5-1 with TRBJ1-1, with TRBD1 matching over 7 bases. Looked up from germline, CDR1 is SGHRS and CDR2 is YFSETQ. J gave up 5 bases and V 6 bases, and 10 bases lay outside the gene matches. The length of the CDR3 is 14 residues. The CDR3 here is CASKQGMGETEAFF. The CDR3 nucleotides read TGCGCCAGCAAACAGGGGATGGGGGAAACTGAAGCTTTCTTT. Filled out from reference TRBV5-1 and TRBJ1-1, the complete variable domain reads KAGVTQTPRYLIKTRGQQVTLSCSPISGHRSVSWYQQTPGQGLQFLFEYFSETQRNKGNFPGRFSGRQFSNSRSEMNVSTLELGDSALYLCASKQGMGETEAFFGQGTRLTVV.